These 10 T cell receptor beta chains were all obtained from the same sample, sequenced in a study of CD8 T cells in Susac syndrome. An input of roughly 0.45 to 1 ug of RNA was subjected to reverse transcription using random hexamers. TCRdb re-called the immunoSEQ multiplex PCR reads through MiXCR, storing one row per CDR3 protein. The repertoire consists of 100,000 to 150,000 distinct CDR3 sequences, with 90% to 95% occurring once and the leading ten covering approximately 0.12%. Sequencing was done on a sample of CD4+ T cells from PBMCs. Receptors were obtained from a human donor in good health.

The chain has TRBV7-9 and TRBJ2-7, with TRBD1 as a possible D gene (6 bases). The CDR3 totals 14 residues. CDR1 and CDR2 (germline): SEHNR, FQNEAQ (reference sequence). Trimming shortened V by 5 bases and J by 2 bases, and 13 bases separated the two germline ends. CDR3 DNA: TGTGCCAGCAGCCCGTTCGGACAGACCTACGAGCAGTACTTC. It translates to CASSPFGQTYEQYF. The full variable domain, rest sourced from reference TRBV7-9 and TRBJ2-7, is DTGVSQNPRHKITKRGQNVTFRCDPISEHNRLYWYRQTLGQGPEFLTYFQNEAQLEKSRLLSDRFSAERPKGSFSTLEIQRTEQGDSAMYLCASSPFGQTYEQYFGPGTRLTVT.

The chain is built from TRBV5-1 and TRBJ2-5; weak D call: TRBD1 (6 bases). The CDR3 runs 14 residues. Germline lookup yields CDR1 SGHRS and CDR2 YFSETQ. Trimming cost V 7 bases and J 5 bases, with 18 bases left between them. The CDR3 nucleotides read TGCGCCAGCCGACCTGGGGGCAAGTCCGAGACCCAGTACTTC. Translating it yields CASRPGGKSETQYF.

The chain links TRBV9 to TRBJ2-7; no firm D call. This CDR3 has 16 residues. V gave up 4 bases and J gave up 5 bases, with 22 bases separating them. CDR1 and CDR2 (germline): SGDLS, YYNGEE. The CDR3 loop is CASSSNLGNQVHEQYF. The CDR3, as DNA: TGTGCCAGCAGCTCAAATCTCGGAAATCAAGTCCACGAGCAGTACTTC.

This chain links TRBV5-1 with TRBJ2-7; 15 bases align to TRBD2. Germline V lookup: CDR1 SGHRS, CDR2 YFSETQ. The CDR3 is made up of 13 amino acids. V lost 4 bases and J lost 11; bases outside the gene matches: 4. In DNA, the CDR3 is TGCGCCAGCAGCCCGGGACTAGCGGGAGGAGAGTACTTC. It specifies CASSPGLAGGEYF.

This clonotype was found once. V and J are TRBV7-9 and TRBJ1-2, with 9 bases aligning to TRBD1. CDR1 and CDR2 from the germline V gene are SEHNR and FQNEAQ (reference sequence). Unmatched junction bases numbered 8, after V lost 5 bases and J lost 4 bases. The CDR3 runs 15 residues. CDR3 DNA sequence: TGTGCCAGCAGCCTCACCGGGACAGGGCCCTATGGCTACACCTTC. It encodes CASSLTGTGPYGYTF.

The chain joins TRBV3-1 to TRBJ1-1, with D possibly being TRBD1 (6 bases). Germline-derived CDR1 and CDR2 are LGHDT and YNNKEL (reference sequence). Between the trimmed V and J ends, which lost 4 bases and 10 bases, there was a span of 13 bases. The CDR3 has 12 amino acids. The CDR3 here is CASSRRTGSAFF. The CDR3 DNA sequence: TGTGCCAGCAGCCGGAGAACAGGGTCAGCTTTCTTT.

The chain links TRBV24-1 to TRBJ2-5; 9 positions agree with TRBD1. Germline V gene data show CDR1 as KGHDR and CDR2 as SFDVKD. The CDR3 consists of 16 residues. The trim removed 4 bases at V and 4 bases at J, leaving 9 bases unmatched. CDR3 nucleotide sequence: TGTGCCACCAGTGACTCCGGGACAGGGCCCCGAGAGACCCAGTACTTC. This encodes CATSDSGTGPRETQYF.

This chain connects TRBV4-1 to TRBJ2-5; 10 bases are shared with TRBD2. Germline-derived CDR1 and CDR2 are MGHRA and YSYEKL. J gave up 0 bases and V 1 base, and 5 bases lay outside the gene matches. The CDR3 consists of 17 residues. The CDR3, as DNA: TGCGCCAGCAGCCAAGGTGGAACTAGCGGGAACCAAGAGACCCAGTACTTC. It is translated as CASSQGGTSGNQETQYF.

This chain joins TRBV7-2 and TRBJ2-2; D gene unclear. This CDR3 has 15 amino acids. CDR1 is SGHTA, CDR2 FQGNSA, per germline. V was cut by 1 base and J by 6 bases, with 12 bases left in between. The CDR3 DNA is TGTGCCAGCAGCTTAGGGGCGGCTCTCCCCGGGGAGCTGTTTTTT. Amino acids: CASSLGAALPGELFF.

The V and J genes are TRBV29-1 and TRBJ2-7, with 8 positions matching TRBD2. After removal of 6 bases from V and 6 bases from J, the junction contained 7 bases not matched to a gene. Per germline, CDR1 SQVTM and CDR2 ANQGSEA. The CDR3 contains 12 residues. CDR3 in DNA: TGCAGCGTAGCCCCTCTAGCGGGCGAGCAGTACTTC. Its translation: CSVAPLAGEQYF.